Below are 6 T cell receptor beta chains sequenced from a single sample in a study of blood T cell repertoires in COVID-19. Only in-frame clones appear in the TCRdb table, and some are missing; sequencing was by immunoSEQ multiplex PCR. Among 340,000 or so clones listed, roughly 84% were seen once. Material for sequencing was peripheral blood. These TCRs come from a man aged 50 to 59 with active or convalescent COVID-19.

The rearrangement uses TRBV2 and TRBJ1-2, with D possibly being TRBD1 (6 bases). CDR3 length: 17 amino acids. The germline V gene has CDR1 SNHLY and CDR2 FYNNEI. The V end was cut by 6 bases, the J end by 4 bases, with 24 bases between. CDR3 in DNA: TGTGCCAGCAGCCCCGACAGGCAAAACCTACCCATCTATGGCTACACCTTC. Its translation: CASSPDRQNLPIYGYTF.

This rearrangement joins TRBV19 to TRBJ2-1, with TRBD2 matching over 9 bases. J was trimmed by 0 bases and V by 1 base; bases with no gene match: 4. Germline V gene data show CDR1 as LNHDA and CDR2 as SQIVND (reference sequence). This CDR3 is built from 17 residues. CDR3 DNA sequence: TGTGCCAGTAGTATAGTAGGCGGGAGGGGCTCCTACAATGAGCAGTTCTTC. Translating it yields CASSIVGGRGSYNEQFF.

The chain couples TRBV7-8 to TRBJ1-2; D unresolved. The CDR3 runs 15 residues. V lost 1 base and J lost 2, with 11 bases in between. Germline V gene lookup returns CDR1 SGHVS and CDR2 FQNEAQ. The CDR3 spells CASSLDNIPNYGYTF. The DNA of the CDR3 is TGTGCCAGCAGCTTAGATAACATCCCAAACTATGGCTACACCTTC.

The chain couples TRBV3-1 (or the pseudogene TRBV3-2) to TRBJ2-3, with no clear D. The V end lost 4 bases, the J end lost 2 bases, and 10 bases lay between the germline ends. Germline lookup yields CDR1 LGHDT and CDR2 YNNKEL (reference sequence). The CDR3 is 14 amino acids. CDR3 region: CASSRSTNTDTQYF. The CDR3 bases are TGTGCCAGCAGCCGATCTACTAACACAGATACGCAGTATTTT.

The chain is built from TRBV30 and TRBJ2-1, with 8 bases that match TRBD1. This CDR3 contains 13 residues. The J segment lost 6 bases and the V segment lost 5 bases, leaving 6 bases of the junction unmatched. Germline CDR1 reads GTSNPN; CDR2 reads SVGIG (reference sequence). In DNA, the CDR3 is TGTGCCTGGGACAGGGGACCCCTCAATGAGCAGTTCTTC. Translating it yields CAWDRGPLNEQFF.

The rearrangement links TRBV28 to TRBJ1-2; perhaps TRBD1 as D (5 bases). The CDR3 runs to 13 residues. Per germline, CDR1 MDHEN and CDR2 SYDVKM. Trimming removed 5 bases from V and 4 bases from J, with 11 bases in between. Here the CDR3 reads CASSGGTPYGYTF. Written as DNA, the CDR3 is TGTGCCAGCAGTGGCGGGACCCCCTATGGCTACACCTTC.